This passage covers 32 T cell receptor beta chains from one sample sequenced in a study of CD8 T cells in Susac syndrome. Random hexamers served to reverse transcribe about 0.5 to 1 ug RNA. TCRdb recomputed calls from the immunoSEQ multiplex PCR reads with MiXCR, one row per CDR3 protein. The profile covers about 120,000 distinct CDR3 sequences, with around 95% appearing a single time and around 0.2% taken by the ten largest. The specimen sequenced was CD8+ T cells from PBMCs. The receptors here all came from a human donor with Susac syndrome.

The CDR3 sequence is CASSYSLSLPTEAFF. The CDR3 region has the DNA TGTGCCAGCAGTTACTCGCTTAGTCTTCCTACTGAAGCTTTCTTT. This rearrangement joins TRBV6-5 to TRBJ1-1; D is ambiguous. V lost 0 bases and J lost 5, with 13 bases in between. The V gene's germline CDR1 is MNHEY and CDR2 SVGAGI. The CDR3 totals 15 residues.

V gene TRBV20-1 combines with J gene TRBJ1-4; tentatively, D is TRBD1 (5 bases). Germline assignment: CDR1 DFQATT and CDR2 SNEGSKA (reference sequence). Deletions cut 0 bases from V and 8 bases from J, with 13 bases between. The CDR3 has 14 amino acids. The CDR3 is CSARDSREGEKLFF. CDR3 bases: TGCAGTGCTAGAGATTCCAGGGAGGGCGAAAAACTGTTTTTT.

This clonotype was counted a single time. The genes are TRBV4-1 and TRBJ1-1; D might be TRBD1 (5 bases). V lost 1 base to trimming and J lost 10 bases, with 16 bases between them. The CDR3 is 14 residues long. Germline loops: CDR1 MGHRA, CDR2 YSYEKL. The CDR3 region is CASSQVEGNLVAFF. DNA of the CDR3: TGCGCCAGCAGCCAAGTTGAGGGGAATCTAGTAGCTTTCTTT.

The rearrangement uses TRBV6-6 and TRBJ1-6; D possibly corresponds to TRBD1 (5 bases). Germline V CDR1 and CDR2: MNHNY, SVGAGI (reference sequence). The ends were cut back, 3 bases at V and 4 bases at J, with 7 bases in the middle. This CDR3 region has 14 residues. The CDR3 reads CASSYAGYNSPLHF. The CDR3 DNA reads as TGTGCCAGCAGTTATGCAGGGTATAATTCACCCCTCCACTTT.

The V gene is TRBV18, the J gene TRBJ2-1; D is ambiguous. Between the trimmed V and J ends, which lost 4 bases and 3 bases, there was a span of 10 bases. CDR1 KGHSH and CDR2 LQKENI come from the germline V gene. This CDR3 is 14 amino acids long. The CDR3 here is CASSRPEDYNEQFF. In DNA, the CDR3 is TGTGCCAGCTCACGCCCAGAGGACTACAATGAGCAGTTCTTC.

J is TRBJ1-2 and V is TRBV7-9; D is perhaps TRBD1 (6 bases). The V gene lost 0 bases and the J gene lost 5 bases, with 13 bases spanning the gap. This CDR3 has 15 amino acids. The germline V gene encodes CDR1 SEHNR and CDR2 FQNEAQ (reference sequence). The CDR3 coding sequence is TGTGCCAGCAGCTTAGCGACAGGAGGAGATTATGGCTACACCTTC. It encodes CASSLATGGDYGYTF.

The V and J genes are TRBV12-3 or TRBV12-4 and TRBJ2-1, with D tentatively TRBD2 (6 bases). V was cut by 6 bases and J by 5 bases, with 17 bases left in between. This CDR3 spans 15 amino acids. CDR3 sequence: CASSLGGGTHNEQFF. The CDR3 coding sequence is TGTGCCAGCAGCCTAGGTGGGGGGACTCACAATGAGCAGTTCTTC.

The chain combines TRBV9 with TRBJ2-3, with TRBD2 as a possible D gene (7 bases). The CDR3 is 14 residues long. CDR1 and CDR2 from the germline V gene are SGDLS and YYNGEE. Deletions cut 6 bases from V and 1 base from J, with 12 bases between. This CDR3 reads CASTQGGGTDTQYF. DNA of the CDR3: TGTGCCAGCACCCAAGGGGGGGGCACAGATACGCAGTATTTT.

This clonotype has ten or more counts. The chain has TRBV6-1 and TRBJ2-7; 11 bases map to TRBD2. The CDR3 consists of 14 residues. CDR1 and CDR2 (germline): MNHNS, SASEGT. With V trimmed by 5 bases and J by 3 bases, 3 bases remained unmatched. CDR3 nucleotides: TGTGCCAGCAGTTACGGACTAGCGGGCTACGAGCAGTACTTC. Amino acids: CASSYGLAGYEQYF.

The J gene is TRBJ2-4, the V gene TRBV30; the D gene is possibly TRBD2 (5 bases). With 0 bases removed from V and 2 bases from J, the gap between germline ends came to 14 bases. Germline CDR1 is GTSNPN and CDR2 is SVGIG (reference sequence). This CDR3 has 16 amino acids. The chain's CDR3 is CAWSVIGEGTKNIQYF. Written as DNA, the CDR3 is TGTGCCTGGAGTGTAATCGGGGAAGGAACCAAAAACATTCAGTACTTC.

This clonotype appeared once. The chain recombines TRBV7-6 with TRBJ2-3, with no clear D. Per germline, CDR1 SGHVS and CDR2 FNYEAQ. Trimming cost V 1 base and J 2 bases, with 7 bases left between them. This CDR3 comprises 14 residues. Here the CDR3 reads CASSLVPLTDTQYF. CDR3 nucleotides: TGTGCCAGCAGCTTAGTCCCTCTCACAGATACGCAGTATTTT.

The gene calls are TRBV7-9 and TRBJ2-7; maybe TRBD2 (6 bases). V was cut by 6 bases and J by 6 bases, with 15 bases left in between. Germline V gives CDR1 SEHNR, CDR2 FQNEAQ (reference sequence). The CDR3 sequence is 13 residues long. CDR3 region: CASRRDSGSEQYF. For the CDR3, the DNA is TGTGCCAGCAGACGGGACTCAGGGAGCGAGCAGTACTTC.

This sequence joins TRBV20-1 and TRBJ1-1; tentative D call: TRBD1 (5 bases). Germline CDR1 DFQATT, CDR2 SNEGSKA (reference sequence). Trimming removed 0 bases at V and 2 bases at J, with 10 bases between. This CDR3 has 14 amino acids. Here the CDR3 reads CSARDGDSNTEAFF. Written as DNA, the CDR3 is TGCAGTGCTAGAGATGGAGACAGCAACACTGAAGCTTTCTTT.

V gene TRBV15 combines with J gene TRBJ1-1; D call uncertain. The V and J ends lost 1 base and 5 bases respectively, with 11 bases between them. CDR3 length: 14 residues. Germline CDR1 LNHNV, CDR2 YYDKDF (reference sequence). CDR3 bases: TGTGCCACCAGCAGAGGGGTTGGATGGACTGAAGCTTTCTTT. Its protein is CATSRGVGWTEAFF. The full variable domain, in which reference TRBV15 and TRBJ1-1 provide the parts outside the CDR3, is DAMVIQNPRYQVTQFGKPVTLSCSQTLNHNVMYWYQQKSSQAPKLLFHYYDKDFNNEADTPDNFQSRRPNTSFCFLDIRSPGLGDTAMYLCATSRGVGWTEAFFGQGTRLTVV.

The chain uses TRBV2 and TRBJ2-3, with D perhaps TRBD2 (6 bases). With 3 bases removed from V and 3 bases from J, the gap between germline ends came to 16 bases. There are 16 residues in the CDR3. Per the germline V gene, CDR1 is SNHLY and CDR2 is FYNNEI. The CDR3 DNA reads as TGTGCCAGCAGTGAGACAGCTCGAGCGGGTACAGATACGCAGTATTTT. Protein product: CASSETARAGTDTQYF.

The rearrangement joins TRBV12-3 or TRBV12-4 to TRBJ1-3; D unresolved. This CDR3 has 18 amino acids. Trimming took 3 bases from V and 0 from J, leaving 18 bases between them. The CDR3 DNA reads as TGTGCCAGCAGTTTGCCCATGGGGAGGGAGAGCTCTGGAAACACCATATATTTT. Amino acid sequence: CASSLPMGRESSGNTIYF.

V usage is TRBV5-6 and J usage is TRBJ2-5; tentative D call: TRBD2 (5 bases). CDR1 and CDR2 from the germline V gene are SGHDT and YYEEEE. The CDR3 extends over 15 amino acids. Trimming took off 2 bases at V and 0 bases at J, with 11 bases between the two ends. CDR3 loop: CASSFSQRYQETQYF. The CDR3 region has the DNA TGTGCCAGCAGCTTCTCGCAGCGGTACCAAGAGACCCAGTACTTC.

This sequence joins TRBV5-6 and TRBJ2-2; 9 bases fit TRBD2. CDR1 is SGHDT and CDR2 is YYEEEE in the germline V gene. The CDR3 runs 21 residues. The junction had 25 bases not matched to a gene; V was cut back by 4 bases and J by 6 bases. The CDR3 bases are TGTGCCAGCAGCACTCGAGGGGGAATCAAGGTAGCGGGAGATTTCCCCGGGGAGCTGTTTTTT. It yields the protein CASSTRGGIKVAGDFPGELFF.

This chain uses TRBV30 with TRBJ2-1, with 9 positions matching TRBD2. This CDR3 comprises 13 residues. Germline lookup yields CDR1 GTSNPN and CDR2 SVGIG (reference sequence). V was clipped by 3 bases and J by 15 bases; unmatched bases: 12. For the CDR3, the DNA is TGTGCCTGGAGCCTAGGGCTAGCGGGGACAACGTTCTTC. This gives the protein CAWSLGLAGTTFF.

This sequence joins TRBV4-1 and TRBJ1-1; no firm D call. This CDR3 has 13 residues. CDR1 is MGHRA, CDR2 YSYEKL, per germline. The V gene lost 3 bases and the J gene lost 6 bases, with 11 bases spanning the gap. This CDR3 is CASSQGGSSEAFF. The CDR3 DNA reads TGCGCCAGCAGCCAGGGAGGCAGCTCTGAAGCTTTCTTT.

The J gene is TRBJ1-1, the V gene TRBV6-1; no clear D gene. CDR3 length: 13 amino acids. The germline CDR1 and CDR2 sequences are MNHNS and SASEGT. Between the trimmed V and J ends, which lost 8 bases and 5 bases, there was a span of 15 bases. CDR3: CASGPKGGTEAFF. DNA of the CDR3: TGTGCCAGCGGGCCCAAGGGAGGTACTGAAGCTTTCTTT.

The gene calls are TRBV27 and TRBJ2-1; D is tentatively TRBD1 or TRBD2 (5 bases each). This CDR3 is 19 amino acids long. In germline, CDR1 is MNHEY, CDR2 SMNVEV (reference sequence). Trimming shortened V by 2 bases and J by 6 bases, and 26 bases separated the two germline ends. CDR3 DNA: TGTGCCAGCAGTTTAAAAGACGACGGGGCGAAGATATTCCTCAATGAGCAGTTCTTC. It translates to CASSLKDDGAKIFLNEQFF.

This chain joins TRBV4-2 and TRBJ2-1, with D possibly TRBD2 on 5 matching bases. Germline assignment: CDR1 LGHNA and CDR2 YNFKEQ. With 0 bases removed from V and 8 bases from J, the gap between germline ends came to 8 bases. There are 13 residues in the CDR3. The CDR3: CASSQDRRDEQFF. CDR3 nucleotides: TGTGCCAGCAGCCAAGATCGGCGGGATGAGCAGTTCTTC.

In DNA, the CDR3 is TGTGCCAGTAGTATGGGCCTGAGGGGCAATCAGCCCCAGCATTTT. Protein product: CASSMGLRGNQPQHF. The chain combines TRBV19 with TRBJ1-5; D gene unclear. From germline, CDR1 is LNHDA and CDR2 SQIVND (reference sequence). CDR3 length: 15 amino acids. V gave up 3 bases and J gave up 2 bases, with 11 bases separating them.

The rearrangement joins TRBV5-1 to TRBJ1-2; no reliable D call. Between the trimmed V and J ends, which lost 0 bases and 5 bases, there was a span of 14 bases. CDR3 size: 15 residues. Germline values: CDR1 SGHRS, CDR2 YFSETQ. This chain's CDR3 is CASSLASAVLYGYTF. In DNA, the CDR3 is TGCGCCAGCAGCTTGGCTTCGGCGGTTCTGTATGGCTACACCTTC.

The chain combines TRBV27 with TRBJ2-1; 7 positions match TRBD2. CDR3 length equals 16 residues. V lost 3 bases to trimming and J lost 9 bases; unmatched junction nucleotides: 14. Germline-derived CDR1 and CDR2 are MNHEY and SMNVEV (reference sequence). The CDR3 loop reads CASSFGAGEVNGEQFF. CDR3 nucleotide sequence: TGTGCCAGCAGTTTTGGTGCGGGAGAGGTAAATGGTGAGCAGTTCTTC.

The J gene is TRBJ1-1, the V gene TRBV6-5, with D maybe TRBD1 (6 bases). Trimming removed 6 bases at V and 4 bases at J, with 15 bases between. The germline V gene has CDR1 MNHEY and CDR2 SVGAGI. This CDR3 contains 14 residues. The CDR3 nucleotides read TGTGCCAGCAGGCCCAGGGGACCCGGCACTGAAGCTTTCTTT. It is translated as CASRPRGPGTEAFF.

The gene calls are TRBV15 and TRBJ2-5; tentative D call: TRBD2 (6 bases). CDR3 length equals 16 residues. V was clipped by 0 bases and J by 1 base, with 12 bases between them. Germline CDR1 is LNHNV and CDR2 is YYDKDF (reference sequence). CDR3 sequence (DNA): TGTGCCACCAGCAGAGATCGAAGGGGAGGCCAAGAGACCCAGTACTTC. Amino acids: CATSRDRRGGQETQYF.

V usage is TRBV5-4 and J usage is TRBJ2-5; D not certain. The ends were cut back, 1 base at V and 1 base at J, with 11 bases in the middle. Germline V CDR1 and CDR2: SGHNT, YYREEE (reference sequence). The CDR3 runs 15 residues. CDR3 in amino acids: CASSLRSGSQETQYF. In nucleotides, the CDR3 is TGTGCCAGCAGCTTGAGGTCGGGCAGCCAAGAGACCCAGTACTTC.

This clonotype has just one count. The rearrangement joins TRBV6-2 or TRBV6-3 to TRBJ2-7; 7 bases are a match to TRBD2. The germline CDR1 and CDR2 sequences are MNHEY and SVGEGT. After removal of 3 bases from V and 3 bases from J, the junction contained 11 bases not matched to a gene. The CDR3 has 16 amino acids. The CDR3 sequence is CASSYEASGRVYEQYF. CDR3 coding DNA: TGTGCCAGCAGTTATGAGGCTAGCGGAAGGGTCTACGAGCAGTACTTC.

The chain couples TRBV30 to TRBJ2-7; D perhaps matches TRBD2 (5 bases). CDR3 length: 12 residues. Germline V gene lookup returns CDR1 GTSNPN and CDR2 SVGIG (reference sequence). Trimming left V 6 bases short and J 0 bases short, with 9 bases between. In nucleotides, the CDR3 is TGTGCCTGCCAAGCGGACTCCTACGAGCAGTACTTC. Amino acid sequence: CACQADSYEQYF.

The chain couples TRBV12-3 or TRBV12-4 to TRBJ1-4, with D hard to call. Trimming cost V 7 bases and J 8 bases, with 17 bases left between them. There are 14 residues in the CDR3. CDR3 sequence reads: CASTSDLDGEKLFF. CDR3 coding DNA: TGTGCCAGCACCTCAGACTTGGACGGCGAAAAACTGTTTTTT.